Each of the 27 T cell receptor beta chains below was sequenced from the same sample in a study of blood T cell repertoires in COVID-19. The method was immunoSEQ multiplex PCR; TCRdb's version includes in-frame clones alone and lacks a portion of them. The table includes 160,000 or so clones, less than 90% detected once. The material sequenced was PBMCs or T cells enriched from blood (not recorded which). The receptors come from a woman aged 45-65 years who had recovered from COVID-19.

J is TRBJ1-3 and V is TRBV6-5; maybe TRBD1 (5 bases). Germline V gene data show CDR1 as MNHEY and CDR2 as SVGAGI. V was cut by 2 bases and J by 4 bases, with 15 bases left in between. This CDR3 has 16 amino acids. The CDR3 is CASSYGGGERGNTIYF. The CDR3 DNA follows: TGTGCCAGCAGTTACGGCGGAGGGGAGAGAGGAAACACCATATATTTT.

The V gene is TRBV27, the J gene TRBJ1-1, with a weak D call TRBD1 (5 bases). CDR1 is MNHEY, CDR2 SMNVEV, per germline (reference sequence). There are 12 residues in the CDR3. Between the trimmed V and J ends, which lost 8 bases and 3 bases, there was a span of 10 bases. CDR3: CASRRGYTEAFF. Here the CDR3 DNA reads TGTGCCAGCCGACGGGGGTACACTGAAGCTTTCTTT.

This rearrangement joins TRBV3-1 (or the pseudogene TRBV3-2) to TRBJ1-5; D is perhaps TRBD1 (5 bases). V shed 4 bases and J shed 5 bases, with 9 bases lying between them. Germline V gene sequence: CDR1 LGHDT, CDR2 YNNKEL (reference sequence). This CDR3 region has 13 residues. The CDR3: CASSPRGDQPQHF. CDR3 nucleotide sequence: TGTGCCAGCAGCCCCCGGGGGGATCAGCCCCAGCATTTT.

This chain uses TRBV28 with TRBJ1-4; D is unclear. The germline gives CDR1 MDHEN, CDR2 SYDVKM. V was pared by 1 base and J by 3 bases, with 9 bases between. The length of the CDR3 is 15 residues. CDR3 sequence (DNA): TGTGCCAGCAGTTTATACGGGGTGCCTAATGAAAAACTGTTTTTT. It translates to CASSLYGVPNEKLFF.

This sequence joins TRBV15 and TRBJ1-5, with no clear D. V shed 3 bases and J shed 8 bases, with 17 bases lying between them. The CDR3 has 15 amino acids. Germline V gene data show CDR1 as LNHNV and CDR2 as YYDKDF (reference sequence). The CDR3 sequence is CATSRSGRGIKPQHF. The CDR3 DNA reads TGTGCCACCAGCAGGTCGGGCCGAGGGATCAAGCCCCAGCATTTT.

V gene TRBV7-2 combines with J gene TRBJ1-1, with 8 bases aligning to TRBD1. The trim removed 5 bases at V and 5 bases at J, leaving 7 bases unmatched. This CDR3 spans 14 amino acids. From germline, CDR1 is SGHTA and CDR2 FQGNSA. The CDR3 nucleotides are TGTGCCAGCAGCCTACGACAGGGGCGGACTGAAGCTTTCTTT. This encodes CASSLRQGRTEAFF.

The CDR3 region is CASSLGLSNSPLHF. The CDR3, as DNA: TGTGCCAGCAGCTTGGGCCTAAGTAATTCACCCCTCCACTTT. This sequence joins TRBV7-9 and TRBJ1-6, with unresolved D. This CDR3 contains 14 residues. Germline loops: CDR1 SEHNR, CDR2 FQNEAQ (reference sequence). The V end was cut by 3 bases, the J end by 6 bases, with 9 bases between.

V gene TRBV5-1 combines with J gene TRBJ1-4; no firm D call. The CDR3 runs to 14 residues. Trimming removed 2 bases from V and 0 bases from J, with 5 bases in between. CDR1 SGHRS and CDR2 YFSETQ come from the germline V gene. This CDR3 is CASSFRATNEKLFF. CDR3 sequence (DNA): TGCGCCAGCAGCTTTAGAGCAACTAATGAAAAACTGTTTTTT.

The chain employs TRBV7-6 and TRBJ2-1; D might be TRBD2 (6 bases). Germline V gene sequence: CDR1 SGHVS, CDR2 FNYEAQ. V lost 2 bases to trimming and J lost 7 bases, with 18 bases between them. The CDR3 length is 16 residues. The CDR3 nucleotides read TGTGCCAGCAGCTTAATTGATCGGGAGAAAGGGAATGAGCAGTTCTTC. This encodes CASSLIDREKGNEQFF.

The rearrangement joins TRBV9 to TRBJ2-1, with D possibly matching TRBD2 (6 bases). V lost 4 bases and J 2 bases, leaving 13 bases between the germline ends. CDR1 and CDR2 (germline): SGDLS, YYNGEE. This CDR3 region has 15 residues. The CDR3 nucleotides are TGTGCCAGCAGCTTAACCGGGACTCCCTACAATGAGCAGTTCTTC. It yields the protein CASSLTGTPYNEQFF.

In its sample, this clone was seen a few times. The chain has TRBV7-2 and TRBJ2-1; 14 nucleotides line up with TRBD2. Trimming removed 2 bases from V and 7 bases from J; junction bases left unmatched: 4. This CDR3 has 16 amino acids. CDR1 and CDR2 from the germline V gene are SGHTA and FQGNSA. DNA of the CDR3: TGTGCCAGCAGCTTATACGGGACTAGCGGGAGAAATGAGCAGTTCTTC. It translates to CASSLYGTSGRNEQFF.

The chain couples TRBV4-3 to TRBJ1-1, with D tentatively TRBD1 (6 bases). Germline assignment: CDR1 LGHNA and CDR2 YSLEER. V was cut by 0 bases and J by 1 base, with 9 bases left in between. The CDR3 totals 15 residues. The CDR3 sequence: CASSQDAGENTEAFF. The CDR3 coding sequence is TGCGCCAGCAGCCAAGACGCAGGGGAGAACACTGAAGCTTTCTTT.

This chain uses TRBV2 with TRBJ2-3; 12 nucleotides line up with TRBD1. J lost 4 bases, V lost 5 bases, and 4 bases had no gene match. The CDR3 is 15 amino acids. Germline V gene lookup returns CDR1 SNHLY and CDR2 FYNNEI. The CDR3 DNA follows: TGTGCCAGCAGTCTGGGACAGGGGGCCCCAGATACGCAGTATTTT. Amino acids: CASSLGQGAPDTQYF.

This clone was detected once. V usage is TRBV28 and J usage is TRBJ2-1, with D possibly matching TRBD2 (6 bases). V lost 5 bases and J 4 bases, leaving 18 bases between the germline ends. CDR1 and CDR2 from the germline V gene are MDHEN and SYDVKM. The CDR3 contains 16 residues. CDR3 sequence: CASSPLGSGRYNEQFF. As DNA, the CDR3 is TGTGCCAGCAGTCCCCTCGGTAGCGGAAGATACAATGAGCAGTTCTTC.

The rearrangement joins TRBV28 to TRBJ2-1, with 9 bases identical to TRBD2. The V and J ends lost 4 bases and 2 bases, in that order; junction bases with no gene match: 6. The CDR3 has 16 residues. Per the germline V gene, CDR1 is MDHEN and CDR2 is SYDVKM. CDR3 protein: CASSSPTSGTYNEQFF. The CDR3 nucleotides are TGTGCCAGCAGTTCGCCGACTAGCGGCACCTACAATGAGCAGTTCTTC.

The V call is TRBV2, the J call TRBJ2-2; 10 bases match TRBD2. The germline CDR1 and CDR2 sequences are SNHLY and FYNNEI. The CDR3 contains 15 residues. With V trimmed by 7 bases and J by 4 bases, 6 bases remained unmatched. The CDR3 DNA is TGTGCCAGCATCCGACTAGCGGGTGGCACCGGGGAGCTGTTTTTT. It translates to CASIRLAGGTGELFF. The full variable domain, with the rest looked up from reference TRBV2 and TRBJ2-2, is EPEVTQTPSHQVTQMGQEVILRCVPISNHLYFYWYRQILGQKVEFLVSFYNNEISEKSEIFDDQFSVERPDGSNFTLKIRSTKLEDSAMYFCASIRLAGGTGELFFGEGSRLTVL.

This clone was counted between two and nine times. CDR3 region: CASSLALAGANVLTF. In DNA form, the CDR3 reads TGTGCCAGCAGCTTAGCGCTAGCTGGGGCCAACGTCCTGACTTTC. The chain is built from TRBV7-2 and TRBJ2-6; D is uncertain. The germline CDR1 and CDR2 sequences are SGHTA and FQGNSA. The CDR3 runs 15 residues. V lost 0 bases and J 2 bases, leaving 5 bases between the germline ends.

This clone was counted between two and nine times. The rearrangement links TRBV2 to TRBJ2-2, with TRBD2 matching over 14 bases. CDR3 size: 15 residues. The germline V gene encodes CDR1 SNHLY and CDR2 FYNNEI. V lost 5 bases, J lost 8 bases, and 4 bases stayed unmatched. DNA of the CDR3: TGTGCCAGCAGTCGACTAGCGGGGGGGACAGGGGAGCTGTTTTTT. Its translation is CASSRLAGGTGELFF.

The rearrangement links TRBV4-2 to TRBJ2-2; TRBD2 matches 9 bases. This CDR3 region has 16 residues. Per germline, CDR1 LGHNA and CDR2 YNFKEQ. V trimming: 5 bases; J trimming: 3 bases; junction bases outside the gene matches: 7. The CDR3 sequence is CASSSVAGAYTGELFF. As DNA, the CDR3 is TGTGCCAGCAGCTCCGTAGCGGGGGCCTACACCGGGGAGCTGTTTTTT.

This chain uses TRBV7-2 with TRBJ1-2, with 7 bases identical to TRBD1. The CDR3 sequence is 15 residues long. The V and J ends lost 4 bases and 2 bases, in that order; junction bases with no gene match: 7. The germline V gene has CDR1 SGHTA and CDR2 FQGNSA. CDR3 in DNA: TGTGCCAGCAGCTCCGACAGGGCTGGGAACTATGGCTACACCTTC. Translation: CASSSDRAGNYGYTF.

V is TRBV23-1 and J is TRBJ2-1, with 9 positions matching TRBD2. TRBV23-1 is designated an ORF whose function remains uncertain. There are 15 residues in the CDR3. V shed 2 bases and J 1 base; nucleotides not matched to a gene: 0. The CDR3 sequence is CASSQGLASYNEQFF. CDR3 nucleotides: TGCGCCAGCAGTCAAGGACTAGCGTCCTACAATGAGCAGTTCTTC.

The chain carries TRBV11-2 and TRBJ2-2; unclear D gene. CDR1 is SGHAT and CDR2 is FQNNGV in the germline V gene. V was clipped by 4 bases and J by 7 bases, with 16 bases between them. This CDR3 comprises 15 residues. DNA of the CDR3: TGTGCCAGCAGCTCCCTACGGCCGGGTTTCGGGGAGCTGTTTTTT. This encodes CASSSLRPGFGELFF.

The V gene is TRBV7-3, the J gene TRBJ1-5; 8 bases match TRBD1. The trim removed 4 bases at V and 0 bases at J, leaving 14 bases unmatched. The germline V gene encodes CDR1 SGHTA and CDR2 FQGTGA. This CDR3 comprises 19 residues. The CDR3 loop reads CASSSFDRGRTPSNQPQHF. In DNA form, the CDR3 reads TGTGCCAGCAGCTCCTTCGACAGGGGTCGAACCCCTAGCAATCAGCCCCAGCATTTT.

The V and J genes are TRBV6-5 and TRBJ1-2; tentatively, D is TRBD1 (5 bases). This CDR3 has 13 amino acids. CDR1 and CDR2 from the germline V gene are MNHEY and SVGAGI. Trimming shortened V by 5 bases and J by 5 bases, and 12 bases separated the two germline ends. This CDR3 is CASSRTREYGYTF. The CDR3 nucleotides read TGTGCCAGCAGTAGGACAAGGGAATATGGCTACACCTTC.

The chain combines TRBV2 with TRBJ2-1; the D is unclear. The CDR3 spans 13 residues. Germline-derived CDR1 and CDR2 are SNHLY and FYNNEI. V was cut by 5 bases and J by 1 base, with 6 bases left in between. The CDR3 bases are TGTGCCAGCAGTCCGCAGTCCTACAATGAGCAGTTCTTC. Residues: CASSPQSYNEQFF. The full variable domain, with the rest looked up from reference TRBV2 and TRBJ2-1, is EPEVTQTPSHQVTQMGQEVILRCVPISNHLYFYWYRQILGQKVEFLVSFYNNEISEKSEIFDDQFSVERPDGSNFTLKIRSTKLEDSAMYFCASSPQSYNEQFFGPGTRLTVL.

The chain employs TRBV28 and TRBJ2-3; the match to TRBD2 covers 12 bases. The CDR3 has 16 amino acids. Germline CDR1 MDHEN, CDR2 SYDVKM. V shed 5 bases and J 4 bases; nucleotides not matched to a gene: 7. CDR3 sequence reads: CASSQVGLAGPDTQYF. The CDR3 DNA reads TGTGCCAGCAGTCAGGTGGGACTAGCGGGCCCAGATACGCAGTATTTT.

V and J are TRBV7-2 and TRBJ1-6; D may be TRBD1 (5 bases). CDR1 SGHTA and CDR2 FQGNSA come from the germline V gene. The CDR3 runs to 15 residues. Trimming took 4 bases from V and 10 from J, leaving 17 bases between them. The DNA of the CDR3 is TGTGCCAGCAGCTCCATAACCAACAGGATATCACCCCTCCACTTT. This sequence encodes CASSSITNRISPLHF. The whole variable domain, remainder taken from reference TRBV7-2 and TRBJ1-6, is GAGVSQSPSNKVTEKGKDVELRCDPISGHTALYWYRQSLGQGLEFLIYFQGNSAPDKSGLPSDRFSAERTGGSVSTLTIQRTQQEDSAVYLCASSSITNRISPLHFGNGTRLTVT.